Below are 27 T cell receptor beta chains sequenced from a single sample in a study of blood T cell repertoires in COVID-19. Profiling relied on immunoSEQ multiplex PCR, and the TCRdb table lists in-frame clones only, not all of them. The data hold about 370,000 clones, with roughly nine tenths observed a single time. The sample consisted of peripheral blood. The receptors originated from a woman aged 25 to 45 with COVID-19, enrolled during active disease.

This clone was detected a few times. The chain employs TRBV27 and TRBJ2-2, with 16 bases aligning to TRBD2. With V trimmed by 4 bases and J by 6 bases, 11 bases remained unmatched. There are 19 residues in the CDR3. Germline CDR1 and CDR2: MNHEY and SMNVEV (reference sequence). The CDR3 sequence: CASSSHLGLAGGPPGELFF. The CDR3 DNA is TGTGCCAGCAGTTCCCACCTGGGACTAGCGGGAGGGCCGCCCGGGGAGCTGTTTTTT.

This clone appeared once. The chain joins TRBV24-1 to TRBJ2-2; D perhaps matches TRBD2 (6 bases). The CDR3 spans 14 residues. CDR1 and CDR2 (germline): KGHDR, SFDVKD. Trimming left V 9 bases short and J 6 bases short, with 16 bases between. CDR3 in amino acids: CATGGGFNAGELFF. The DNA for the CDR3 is TGTGCCACCGGAGGAGGGTTTAATGCCGGGGAGCTGTTTTTT.

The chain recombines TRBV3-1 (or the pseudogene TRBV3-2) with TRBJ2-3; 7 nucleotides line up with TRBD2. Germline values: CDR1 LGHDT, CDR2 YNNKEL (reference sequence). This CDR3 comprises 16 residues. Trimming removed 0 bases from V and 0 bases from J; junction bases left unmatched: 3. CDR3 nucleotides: TGTGCCAGCAGCCAAGACCGGGGGGTTAGCACAGATACGCAGTATTTT. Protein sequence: CASSQDRGVSTDTQYF.

CDR3 coding DNA: TGTGCCAGCAGGGCGACAGGGGAGGCGGGAAACACCATATATTTT. Its protein product is CASRATGEAGNTIYF. The V call is TRBV6-5, the J call TRBJ1-3; TRBD1 matches at 8 bases. Germline V gene data show CDR1 as MNHEY and CDR2 as SVGAGI. This CDR3 is 15 amino acids long. V shed 6 bases and J 4 bases; nucleotides not matched to a gene: 8.

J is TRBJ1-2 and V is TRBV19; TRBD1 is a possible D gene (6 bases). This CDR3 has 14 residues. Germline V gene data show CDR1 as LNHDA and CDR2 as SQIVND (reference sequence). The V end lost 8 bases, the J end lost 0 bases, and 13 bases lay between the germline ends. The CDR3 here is CASRQQGTNYGYTF. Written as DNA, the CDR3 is TGTGCCAGTCGACAACAGGGAACTAACTATGGCTACACCTTC.

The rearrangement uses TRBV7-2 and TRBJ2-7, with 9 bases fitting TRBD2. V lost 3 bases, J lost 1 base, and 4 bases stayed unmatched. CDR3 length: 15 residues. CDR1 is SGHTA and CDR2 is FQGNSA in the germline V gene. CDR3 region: CASSFSGGLSYEQYF. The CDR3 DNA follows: TGTGCCAGCAGCTTTAGCGGGGGCCTTTCCTACGAGCAGTACTTC. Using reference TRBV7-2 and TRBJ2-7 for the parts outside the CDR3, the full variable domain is GAGVSQSPSNKVTEKGKDVELRCDPISGHTALYWYRQSLGQGLEFLIYFQGNSAPDKSGLPSDRFSAERTGGSVSTLTIQRTQQEDSAVYLCASSFSGGLSYEQYFGPGTRLTVT.

The CDR3 DNA reads as TGTGCCAGCAGGAGAGGGACAGGGATCCACGAGCAGTACTTC. Its translation is CASRRGTGIHEQYF. V gene TRBV27 combines with J gene TRBJ2-7; 9 bases line up with TRBD1. The CDR3 is made up of 14 amino acids. The germline V gene has CDR1 MNHEY and CDR2 SMNVEV (reference sequence). V trimming: 6 bases; J trimming: 5 bases; junction bases outside the gene matches: 8.

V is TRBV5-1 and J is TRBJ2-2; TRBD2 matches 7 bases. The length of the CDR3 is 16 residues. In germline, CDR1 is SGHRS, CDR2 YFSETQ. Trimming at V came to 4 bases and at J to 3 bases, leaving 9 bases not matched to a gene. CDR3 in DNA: TGCGCCAGCAGCCCAGGAGCGGGGAGAGACACCGGGGAGCTGTTTTTT. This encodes CASSPGAGRDTGELFF.

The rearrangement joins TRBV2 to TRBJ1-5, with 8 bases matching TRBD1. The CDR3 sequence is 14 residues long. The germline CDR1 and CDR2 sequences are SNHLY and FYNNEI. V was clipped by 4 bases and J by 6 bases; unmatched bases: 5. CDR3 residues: CASSVTGVVQPQHF. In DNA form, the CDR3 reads TGTGCCAGCAGTGTGACAGGGGTCGTTCAGCCCCAGCATTTT.

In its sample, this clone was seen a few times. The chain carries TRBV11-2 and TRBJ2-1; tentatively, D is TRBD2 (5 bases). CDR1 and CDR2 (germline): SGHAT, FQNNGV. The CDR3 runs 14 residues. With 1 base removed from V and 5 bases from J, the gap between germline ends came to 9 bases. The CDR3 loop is CASSLAGSHNEQFF. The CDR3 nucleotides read TGTGCCAGCAGCTTAGCGGGGTCCCACAATGAGCAGTTCTTC.

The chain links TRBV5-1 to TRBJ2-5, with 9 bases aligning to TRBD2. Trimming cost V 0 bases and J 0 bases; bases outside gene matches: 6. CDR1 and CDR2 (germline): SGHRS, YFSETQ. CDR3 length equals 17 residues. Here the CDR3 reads CASSLAASGVYQETQYF. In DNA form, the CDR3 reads TGCGCCAGCAGCTTGGCAGCTAGCGGGGTGTACCAAGAGACCCAGTACTTC. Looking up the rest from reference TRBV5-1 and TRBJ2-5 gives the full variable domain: KAGVTQTPRYLIKTRGQQVTLSCSPISGHRSVSWYQQTPGQGLQFLFEYFSETQRNKGNFPGRFSGRQFSNSRSEMNVSTLELGDSALYLCASSLAASGVYQETQYFGPGTRLLVL.

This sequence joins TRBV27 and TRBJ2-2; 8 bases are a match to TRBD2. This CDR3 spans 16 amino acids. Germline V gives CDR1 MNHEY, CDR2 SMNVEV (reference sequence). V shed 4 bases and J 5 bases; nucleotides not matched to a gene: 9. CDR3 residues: CASSYERESRTGELFF. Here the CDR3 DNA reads TGTGCCAGCAGTTATGAGCGGGAGTCTAGGACCGGGGAGCTGTTTTTT.

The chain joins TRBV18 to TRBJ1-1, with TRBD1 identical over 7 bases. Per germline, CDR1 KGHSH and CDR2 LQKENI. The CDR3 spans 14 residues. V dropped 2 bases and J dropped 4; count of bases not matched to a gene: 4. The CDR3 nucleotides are TGTGCCAGCTCACCAGACAGGGATCCCACTGAAGCTTTCTTT. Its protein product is CASSPDRDPTEAFF.

The CDR3 sequence: CASSLRPPGAGGLRGDTQYF. The CDR3 DNA is TGTGCCAGCAGCTTACGGCCCCCGGGGGCGGGGGGCCTCCGAGGGGATACGCAGTATTTT. V and J are TRBV7-8 and TRBJ2-3, with TRBD2 matching over 8 bases. This CDR3 is built from 20 residues. CDR1 is SGHVS, CDR2 FQNEAQ, per germline. J lost 6 bases, V lost 2 bases, and 22 bases had no gene match.

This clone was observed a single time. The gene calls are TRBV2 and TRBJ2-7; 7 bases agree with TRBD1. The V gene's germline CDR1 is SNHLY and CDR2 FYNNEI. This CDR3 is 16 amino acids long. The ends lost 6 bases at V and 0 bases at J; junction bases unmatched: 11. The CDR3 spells CASSDPTGDLSYEQYF. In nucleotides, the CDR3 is TGTGCCAGCAGCGACCCCACAGGGGATCTCTCCTACGAGCAGTACTTC.

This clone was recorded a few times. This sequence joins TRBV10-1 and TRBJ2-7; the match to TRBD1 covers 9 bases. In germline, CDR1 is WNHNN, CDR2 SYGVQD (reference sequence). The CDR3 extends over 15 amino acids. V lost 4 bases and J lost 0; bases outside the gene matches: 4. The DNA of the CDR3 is TGCGCCAGCAGTGCCGGGACAGGGTTCTCCTACGAGCAGTACTTC. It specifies CASSAGTGFSYEQYF.

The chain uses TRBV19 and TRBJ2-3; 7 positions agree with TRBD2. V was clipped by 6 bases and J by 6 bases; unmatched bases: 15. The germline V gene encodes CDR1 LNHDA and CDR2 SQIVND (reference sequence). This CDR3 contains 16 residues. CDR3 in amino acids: CASRGLAGAPGDTQYF. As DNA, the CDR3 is TGTGCCAGTAGGGGCTTGGCGGGAGCCCCCGGGGATACGCAGTATTTT.

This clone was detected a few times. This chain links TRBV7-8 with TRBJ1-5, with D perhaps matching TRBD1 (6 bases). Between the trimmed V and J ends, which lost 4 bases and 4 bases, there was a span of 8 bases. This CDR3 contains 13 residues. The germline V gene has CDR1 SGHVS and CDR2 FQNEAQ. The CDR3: CASSSRGNQPQHF. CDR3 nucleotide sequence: TGTGCCAGCAGCTCAAGGGGGAATCAGCCCCAGCATTTT.

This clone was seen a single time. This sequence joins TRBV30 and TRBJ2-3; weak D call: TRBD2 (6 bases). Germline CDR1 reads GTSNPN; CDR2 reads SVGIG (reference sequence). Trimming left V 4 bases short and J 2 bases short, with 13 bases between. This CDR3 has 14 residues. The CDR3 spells CAWTGRGYTDTQYF. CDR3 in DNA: TGTGCCTGGACCGGGCGGGGCTACACAGATACGCAGTATTTT.

This chain's CDR3 is CASTPGLAGTYEQYF. As DNA, the CDR3 is TGTGCCAGCACCCCCGGACTAGCGGGGACCTACGAGCAGTACTTC. The rearrangement uses TRBV2 and TRBJ2-7, with 12 positions matching TRBD2. The CDR3 sequence is 15 residues long. Losses at the gene ends were 7 bases for V and 2 bases for J; bases not matched to a gene: 6. Germline-derived CDR1 and CDR2 are SNHLY and FYNNEI. Together with reference TRBV2 and TRBJ2-7, the CDR3 gives the full variable domain: EPEVTQTPSHQVTQMGQEVILRCVPISNHLYFYWYRQILGQKVEFLVSFYNNEISEKSEIFDDQFSVERPDGSNFTLKIRSTKLEDSAMYFCASTPGLAGTYEQYFGPGTRLTVT.

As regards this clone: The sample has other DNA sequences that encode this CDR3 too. CDR3 amino acids: CASSSGQGNSPLHF. The CDR3, as DNA: TGTGCCAGCAGTTCAGGCCAGGGTAATTCACCCCTCCACTTT. The rearrangement uses TRBV28 and TRBJ1-6; TRBD1 is a possible D gene (5 bases). The CDR3 sequence is 14 residues long. V was shortened by 4 bases and J by 6 bases, with 10 bases between the two germline ends. Germline CDR1 reads MDHEN; CDR2 reads SYDVKM.

CDR3 sequence: CASSLGLAGGREQYF. The CDR3 nucleotides read TGTGCCAGCAGCTTAGGACTAGCGGGGGGTCGGGAGCAGTACTTC. This chain joins TRBV7-2 and TRBJ2-7, with TRBD2 matching over 13 bases. This CDR3 has 15 residues. Trimming at V came to 1 base and at J to 7 bases, leaving 4 bases not matched to a gene. The germline V gene encodes CDR1 SGHTA and CDR2 FQGNSA.

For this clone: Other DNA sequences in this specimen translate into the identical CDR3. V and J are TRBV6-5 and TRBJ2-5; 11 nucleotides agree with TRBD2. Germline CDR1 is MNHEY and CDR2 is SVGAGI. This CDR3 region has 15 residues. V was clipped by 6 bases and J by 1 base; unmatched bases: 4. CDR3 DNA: TGTGCCAGCAGGGGGCTAGCGGGGGGCCAAGAGACCCAGTACTTC. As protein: CASRGLAGGQETQYF.

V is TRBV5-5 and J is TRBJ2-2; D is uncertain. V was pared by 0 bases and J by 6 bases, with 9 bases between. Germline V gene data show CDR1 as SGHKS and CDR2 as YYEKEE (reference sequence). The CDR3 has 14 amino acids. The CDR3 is CASSLGQWPGELFF. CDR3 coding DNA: TGTGCCAGCAGCTTGGGGCAGTGGCCCGGGGAGCTGTTTTTT.

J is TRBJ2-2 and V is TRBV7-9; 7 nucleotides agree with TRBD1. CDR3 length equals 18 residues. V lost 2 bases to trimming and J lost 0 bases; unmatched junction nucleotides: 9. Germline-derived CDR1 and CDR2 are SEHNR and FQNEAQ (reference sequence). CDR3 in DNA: TGTGCCAGCAGCTTAAAGGGGTTCGGGACAGCGAACACCGGGGAGCTGTTTTTT. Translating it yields CASSLKGFGTANTGELFF.

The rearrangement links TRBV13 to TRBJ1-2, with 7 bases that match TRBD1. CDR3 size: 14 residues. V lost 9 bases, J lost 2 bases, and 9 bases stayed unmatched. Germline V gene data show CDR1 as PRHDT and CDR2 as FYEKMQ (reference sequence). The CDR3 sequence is CASTGTDSNYGYTF. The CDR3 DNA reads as TGTGCCAGTACTGGGACAGACAGCAACTATGGCTACACCTTC.

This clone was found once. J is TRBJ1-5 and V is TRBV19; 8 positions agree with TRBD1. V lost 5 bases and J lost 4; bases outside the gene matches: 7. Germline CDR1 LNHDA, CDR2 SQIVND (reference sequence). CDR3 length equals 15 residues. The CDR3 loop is CASSPGRGLNQPQHF. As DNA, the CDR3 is TGTGCCAGTAGTCCCGGCAGGGGGCTTAATCAGCCCCAGCATTTT.